Described below is a single T cell receptor beta chain sequence and its context. These data originate in a study of a mutant IDH1 vaccine in newly diagnosed glioma. Assay used: immunoSEQ multiplex PCR; TCRdb lists only in-frame clones, some missing. The sample contains tens of thousands of clones, about 91% of which appear only once. Time point: baseline, week 1 (first vaccination visit). Treatment of the sample: pre-vaccination baseline after standard-of-care therapy. Germline V gene lookup returns CDR1 SGHRS and CDR2 YFSETQ. CDR3 size: 15 residues. V lost 3 bases and J lost 0, with 11 bases in between.

The starting material was PBMCs, obtained from a glioma patient treated with radiotherapy, temozolomide or both. The chain has TRBV5-1 and TRBJ2-3; no clear D. The receptor comes from a man in his fifties or sixties with glioma. The CDR3, as DNA: TGCGCCAGCAGCTCACCGGAGACTAGCACAGATACGCAGTATTTT. It specifies CASSSPETSTDTQYF.